Listed below are T cell receptor beta chains from one sample, sequenced in a study of CD8 T cells in Susac syndrome. In TCRdb, the immunoSEQ multiplex PCR reads were re-called with MiXCR into one record per CDR3 protein. The repertoire holds over 150,000 distinct CDR3 sequences, with approximately 93% as singletons. Sequencing was carried out using CD4+ T cells from PBMCs. These receptor sequences come from a human donor with multiple sclerosis. Each CDR3 is given with its conserved first and last residue. The order of the fields is clone size, V gene, J gene, CDR3 length, D gene, CDR3 protein, CDR3 DNA. The D gene is left open where the match is weak. A clone size is listed for some rows: how often the clone was seen (once, few, many), or a class if it is expanded.

size: -
V: TRBV12-3/TRBV12-4
J: TRBJ1-6
length: 14
D: -
CDR3: CASSSRDTYSPLHF
DNA: TGTGCCAGCAGTTCACGGGACACCTATTCACCCCTCCACTTT

size: few
V: TRBV5-1
J: TRBJ1-1
length: 14
D: TRBD1
CDR3: CASSLVGDSSEAFF
DNA: TGCGCCAGCAGCTTGGTAGGGGACAGCTCTGAAGCTTTCTTT

size: -
V: TRBV24-1
J: TRBJ2-1
length: 14
D: TRBD1
CDR3: CATSDDRGANEQFF
DNA: TGTGCCACCAGTGACGACAGGGGAGCAAATGAGCAGTTCTTC

size: -
V: TRBV11-2
J: TRBJ2-6
length: 20
D: TRBD1
CDR3: CASSSPRDRGKLSGANVLTF
DNA: TGTGCCAGCAGCTCCCCCCGGGACAGGGGGAAACTCTCTGGGGCCAACGTCCTGACTTTC

size: -
V: TRBV29-1
J: TRBJ2-3
length: 13
D: TRBD1
CDR3: CSALGQGTDTQYF
DNA: TGCAGCGCCCTGGGACAGGGCACAGATACGCAGTATTTT

size: few
V: TRBV3-1
J: TRBJ1-2
length: 12
D: -
CDR3: CASSQGGYGYTF
DNA: TGTGCCAGCAGCCAGGGGGGGTATGGCTACACCTTC

size: -
V: TRBV20-1
J: TRBJ2-7
length: 12
D: -
CDR3: CSAPSRSYEQYF
DNA: TGCAGTGCTCCCTCCAGGTCCTACGAGCAGTACTTC

size: -
V: TRBV6-6
J: TRBJ1-5
length: 14
D: -
CDR3: CASSPPSFAQPQHF
DNA: TGTGCCAGCAGTCCACCTTCGTTTGCTCAGCCCCAGCATTTT

size: -
V: TRBV25-1
J: TRBJ2-1
length: 15
D: -
CDR3: CASSRGTPGVNEQFF
DNA: TGTGCCAGCAGTCGGGGTACCCCAGGGGTCAATGAGCAGTTCTTC

size: -
V: TRBV2
J: TRBJ2-5
length: 14
D: TRBD2
CDR3: CASSVASGGETQYF
DNA: TGTGCCAGCAGTGTGGCTAGCGGGGGAGAGACCCAGTACTTC

size: -
V: TRBV5-4
J: TRBJ2-3
length: 14
D: TRBD2
CDR3: CASSSGLALDTQYF
DNA: TGTGCCAGCAGCTCGGGACTAGCGTTAGATACGCAGTATTTT

size: -
V: TRBV6-1
J: TRBJ1-6
length: 16
D: -
CDR3: CASRLHGRPGRSPLHF
DNA: TGTGCCAGCAGGCTCCACGGTAGGCCCGGCCGGTCACCCCTCCACTTT

size: -
V: TRBV11-1
J: TRBJ2-7
length: 15
D: TRBD1
CDR3: CASSYLGTGNYEQYF
DNA: TGTGCCAGCAGCTACCTCGGGACAGGGAACTACGAGCAGTACTTC

size: -
V: TRBV12-3/TRBV12-4
J: TRBJ2-5
length: 14
D: -
CDR3: CASRTGTPQETQYF
DNA: TGTGCCAGCAGGACCGGGACCCCCCAAGAGACCCAGTACTTC

size: -
V: TRBV2
J: TRBJ2-2
length: 13
D: -
CDR3: CASNMGAAGELFF
DNA: TGTGCCAGCAATATGGGGGCGGCCGGGGAGCTGTTTTTT

size: -
V: TRBV28
J: TRBJ2-4
length: 18
D: -
CDR3: CASNLKSTGLIAKNIQYF
DNA: TGTGCCAGCAACCTAAAAAGTACAGGGCTCATAGCCAAAAACATTCAGTACTTC

size: -
V: TRBV19
J: TRBJ1-2
length: 16
D: -
CDR3: CASSSSLTVYNYGYTF
DNA: TGTGCCAGTAGTTCCAGCCTCACAGTTTATAACTATGGCTACACCTTC

size: -
V: TRBV28
J: TRBJ2-3
length: 17
D: TRBD2
CDR3: CASSSSPWRGDTDTQYF
DNA: TGTGCCAGCAGTTCCTCTCCCTGGCGGGGGGACACAGATACGCAGTATTTT

size: -
V: TRBV7-2
J: TRBJ2-7
length: 15
D: TRBD1
CDR3: CASSSWDRGTHEQYF
DNA: TGTGCCAGCAGCTCCTGGGACAGGGGGACCCACGAGCAGTACTTC

size: -
V: TRBV20-1
J: TRBJ2-3
length: 14
D: TRBD2
CDR3: CSASLALRGDTQYF
DNA: TGCAGTGCATCACTGGCCCTGCGGGGGGATACGCAGTATTTT

size: -
V: TRBV5-1
J: TRBJ2-5
length: 14
D: -
CDR3: CASSAARAGETQYF
DNA: TGCGCCAGCAGCGCCGCCCGGGCGGGAGAGACCCAGTACTTC

size: once
V: TRBV30
J: TRBJ1-1
length: 13
D: -
CDR3: CAWRRDTNTEAFF
DNA: TGTGCCTGGAGGCGAGATACGAACACTGAAGCTTTCTTT

size: -
V: TRBV6-6
J: TRBJ2-7
length: 15
D: TRBD1
CDR3: CASSYYRGPSYEQYF
DNA: TGTGCCAGCAGTTATTACAGGGGCCCCTCCTACGAGCAGTACTTC

size: -
V: TRBV5-1
J: TRBJ1-2
length: 13
D: -
CDR3: CASSLDGGIGYTF
DNA: TGCGCCAGCAGCTTGGATGGGGGCATTGGCTACACCTTC

size: -
V: TRBV6-5
J: TRBJ2-4
length: 17
D: -
CDR3: CASSYSGRIVAKNIQYF
DNA: TGTGCCAGCAGTTACTCTGGTAGGATTGTTGCCAAAAACATTCAGTACTTC

size: once
V: TRBV5-1
J: TRBJ2-7
length: 15
D: -
CDR3: CASSLGQPGAYEQYF
DNA: TGCGCCAGCAGCCTCGGACAGCCCGGGGCCTACGAGCAGTACTTC

size: -
V: TRBV7-2
J: TRBJ1-2
length: 15
D: -
CDR3: CASSLAPEVSYGYTF
DNA: TGTGCCAGCAGCTTAGCCCCAGAGGTTTCCTATGGCTACACCTTC

size: -
V: TRBV4-2
J: TRBJ2-7
length: 14
D: -
CDR3: CASSQVDGRAEQYF
DNA: TGTGCCAGCAGCCAAGTGGATGGCCGCGCCGAGCAGTACTTC

size: -
V: TRBV30
J: TRBJ1-2
length: 13
D: TRBD1
CDR3: CAWRLTGGSGYTF
DNA: TGTGCCTGGAGGTTAACAGGGGGCAGTGGCTACACCTTC

size: -
V: TRBV12-3/TRBV12-4
J: TRBJ1-2
length: 15
D: -
CDR3: CASSLARGGSYGYTF
DNA: TGTGCCAGCAGTTTAGCGCGGGGGGGCAGTTATGGCTACACCTTC